This passage covers 32 T cell receptor beta chains from one sample sequenced in a study of CD8 T cells in Susac syndrome. An amount of RNA that ranged from roughly 0.45 to 1 ug was reverse transcribed with random hexamers. In TCRdb, the immunoSEQ multiplex PCR reads were re-called with MiXCR into one record per CDR3 protein. The data contain approximately 140,000 distinct CDR3 sequences, approximately 93% of them singletons. The sequenced sample consisted of CD8+ T cells from PBMCs. These receptors came from a human donor in good health.

CDR3 coding DNA: TGTGCCAGCAGCCAAGACGGGCCCACTAACTATGGCTACACCTTC. Its protein is CASSQDGPTNYGYTF. The chain links TRBV3-1 to TRBJ1-2; D remains ambiguous. V lost 0 bases, J lost 0 bases, and 8 bases lay in between. The germline V gene encodes CDR1 LGHDT and CDR2 YNNKEL (reference sequence). The CDR3 totals 15 residues.

The rearrangement uses TRBV9 and TRBJ1-1, with D unresolved. The germline V gene encodes CDR1 SGDLS and CDR2 YYNGEE. V lost 4 bases and J 1 base, leaving 14 bases between the germline ends. The CDR3 loop spans 15 amino acids. CDR3 in DNA: TGTGCCAGCAGCAACCGGGTGGACGGGAACACTGAAGCTTTCTTT. It is translated as CASSNRVDGNTEAFF. The full variable domain, rest sourced from reference TRBV9 and TRBJ1-1, is DSGVTQTPKHLITATGQRVTLRCSPRSGDLSVYWYQQSLDQGLQFLIQYYNGEERAKGNILERFSAQQFPDLHSELNLSSLELGDSALYFCASSNRVDGNTEAFFGQGTRLTVV.

The chain carries TRBV4-3 and TRBJ2-7; D is possibly TRBD2 (5 bases). This CDR3 has 14 residues. Germline V gives CDR1 LGHNA, CDR2 YSLEER. V was clipped by 1 base and J by 4 bases, with 11 bases between them. Written as DNA, the CDR3 is TGCGCCAGCAGCCAAGGGAGGATGGGGTACGAGCAGTACTTC. As protein: CASSQGRMGYEQYF.

The rearrangement joins TRBV27 to TRBJ2-5; the D gene is possibly TRBD1 (5 bases). The CDR3 is made up of 13 amino acids. V was trimmed by 4 bases and J by 0 bases, leaving 6 bases between them. The germline CDR1 and CDR2 sequences are MNHEY and SMNVEV (reference sequence). The DNA for the CDR3 is TGTGCCAGCAGTTCGACAGACCAAGAGACCCAGTACTTC. Its protein product is CASSSTDQETQYF.

The rearrangement joins TRBV9 to TRBJ2-1, with unresolved D. The CDR3 extends over 14 amino acids. The germline V and J ends were trimmed by 3 bases and 8 bases, with 15 bases remaining between them. CDR1 SGDLS and CDR2 YYNGEE come from the germline V gene. CDR3 in amino acids: CASSDRYSLDEQFF. DNA for the CDR3: TGTGCCAGCAGCGACCGATATAGCCTCGATGAGCAGTTCTTC.

This chain uses TRBV12-3 or TRBV12-4 with TRBJ1-2; D gene ambiguous. V was clipped by 3 bases and J by 8 bases, with 13 bases between them. The CDR3 runs 13 residues. Here the CDR3 reads CASSFSEDGGYTF. The CDR3 DNA is TGTGCCAGCAGTTTCAGCGAGGACGGGGGCTACACCTTC.

V is TRBV2 and J is TRBJ1-2; 9 bases fit TRBD1. Per the germline V gene, CDR1 is SNHLY and CDR2 is FYNNEI. V was clipped by 7 bases and J by 8 bases; unmatched bases: 8. This CDR3 contains 13 residues. The CDR3 is CASIPQGAGGYTF. The CDR3 DNA sequence: TGTGCCAGCATCCCACAGGGGGCCGGAGGCTACACCTTC.

The V gene is TRBV19, the J gene TRBJ2-2; 8 bases fit TRBD2. Germline V gene sequence: CDR1 LNHDA, CDR2 SQIVND (reference sequence). The CDR3 covers 15 residues. V dropped 4 bases and J dropped 4; count of bases not matched to a gene: 5. CDR3 DNA: TGTGCCAGTAGTACCGGACTAGCTGGCACCGGGGAGCTGTTTTTT. Residues: CASSTGLAGTGELFF. Complete variable domain (other parts from reference TRBV19 and TRBJ2-2): DGGITQSPKYLFRKEGQNVTLSCEQNLNHDAMYWYRQDPGQGLRLIYYSQIVNDFQKGDIAEGYSVSREKKESFPLTVTSAQKNPTAFYLCASSTGLAGTGELFFGEGSRLTVL.

This clonotype was observed a single time. The rearrangement uses TRBV29-1 and TRBJ2-2; D gene uncertain. Germline assignment: CDR1 SQVTM and CDR2 ANQGSEA. V lost 0 bases to trimming and J lost 6 bases, with 5 bases between them. This CDR3 has 12 amino acids. The CDR3 DNA sequence: TGCAGCGTTGAAGAGTGGGCCGGGGAGCTGTTTTTT. Protein product: CSVEEWAGELFF.

The genes are TRBV7-9 and TRBJ2-5; TRBD1 matches 9 bases. Trimming at V came to 5 bases and at J to 4 bases, leaving 8 bases not matched to a gene. Germline V gene sequence: CDR1 SEHNR, CDR2 FQNEAQ (reference sequence). The CDR3 totals 15 residues. The CDR3 is CASSPWDRVTETQYF. The CDR3 DNA is TGTGCCAGCAGCCCCTGGGACAGGGTAACAGAGACCCAGTACTTC.

V is TRBV4-3 and J is TRBJ1-1, with a possible D match to TRBD1 (6 bases). Germline-derived CDR1 and CDR2 are LGHNA and YSLEER. V was pared by 1 base and J by 6 bases, with 12 bases between. This CDR3 has 14 amino acids. CDR3 sequence (DNA): TGCGCCAGCAGCCAAGCCCTGGGGGGGCCTGAAGCTTTCTTT. The encoded protein is CASSQALGGPEAFF.

Here the CDR3 reads CASSFSGNGEQYF. The CDR3 DNA sequence: TGTGCCAGCAGTTTCTCAGGGAACGGCGAGCAGTACTTC. This chain links TRBV27 with TRBJ2-7; D perhaps matches TRBD1 (5 bases). The V end lost 3 bases, the J end lost 6 bases, and 12 bases lay between the germline ends. This CDR3 is built from 13 residues. CDR1 is MNHEY, CDR2 SMNVEV, per germline (reference sequence).

The CDR3 nucleotides are TGTGCCAGCAGCGTAGAGTCCTACAATGAGCAGTTCTTC. As protein: CASSVESYNEQFF. The chain links TRBV9 to TRBJ2-1; D gene uncertain. The V gene lost 0 bases and the J gene lost 1 base, with 2 bases spanning the gap. Germline loops: CDR1 SGDLS, CDR2 YYNGEE. The CDR3 is made up of 13 amino acids.

V gene TRBV12-3 or TRBV12-4 combines with J gene TRBJ2-7; D remains unclear. The ends were cut back, 0 bases at V and 5 bases at J, with 5 bases in the middle. The CDR3 runs to 12 residues. As DNA, the CDR3 is TGTGCCAGCAGTTTAGCCCGAGACGAGCAGTACTTC. As protein: CASSLARDEQYF.

V gene TRBV6-2 or TRBV6-3 combines with J gene TRBJ2-7; D not resolved. With 8 bases removed from V and 4 bases from J, the gap between germline ends came to 6 bases. Germline CDR1 reads MNHEY; CDR2 reads SVGEGT. The CDR3 extends over 10 amino acids. CDR3 coding DNA: TGTGCCAGCGGGGAATACGAGCAGTACTTC. Its translation: CASGEYEQYF.

This clonotype was picked up one time. CDR3 DNA: TGTGCCAGCAGCCAAGATCTTCAGCGGGGGAGGTTCCACAATGAGCAGTTCTTC. It yields the protein CASSQDLQRGRFHNEQFF. V and J are TRBV4-2 and TRBJ2-1, with TRBD2 matching 8 bases. V was pared by 0 bases and J by 5 bases, with 12 bases of the junction left unmatched. CDR1 is LGHNA and CDR2 is YNFKEQ in the germline V gene. The CDR3 loop spans 18 amino acids.

This chain links TRBV11-2 with TRBJ1-3, with a weak D call TRBD1 (5 bases). The germline V gene encodes CDR1 SGHAT and CDR2 FQNNGV. CDR3 length equals 15 residues. Trimming removed 5 bases at V and 4 bases at J, with 15 bases between. The CDR3 region is CASSDIRVPGNTIYF. As DNA, the CDR3 is TGTGCCAGCAGCGATATCAGGGTGCCCGGAAACACCATATATTTT.

The V and J genes are TRBV4-2 and TRBJ2-1; D gene uncertain. Per the germline V gene, CDR1 is LGHNA and CDR2 is YNFKEQ. The CDR3 has 13 residues. The V and J ends lost 4 bases and 9 bases respectively, with 13 bases between them. The CDR3 nucleotides read TGTGCCAGCAGCCTGACGATACAGCCTGAGCAGTTCTTC. Protein: CASSLTIQPEQFF.

The chain couples TRBV27 to TRBJ2-3; tentatively, D is TRBD2 (6 bases). V was trimmed by 2 bases and J by 5 bases, leaving 8 bases between them. Looked up from germline, CDR1 is MNHEY and CDR2 is SMNVEV (reference sequence). The CDR3 runs to 13 residues. The CDR3 is CASSLVGGDTQYF. CDR3 sequence (DNA): TGTGCCAGCAGTTTAGTGGGAGGAGATACGCAGTATTTT.

The chain carries TRBV5-6 and TRBJ2-1; D might be TRBD2 (5 bases). With 2 bases removed from V and 9 bases from J, the gap between germline ends came to 9 bases. This CDR3 is 12 amino acids long. The germline gives CDR1 SGHDT, CDR2 YYEEEE. The CDR3 DNA follows: TGTGCCAGCAGCTTCGAGGGCGCTGAGCAGTTCTTC. As protein: CASSFEGAEQFF.

V usage is TRBV20-1 and J usage is TRBJ2-7, with a tentative D call TRBD2 (5 bases). V shed 6 bases and J shed 10 bases, with 22 bases lying between them. The CDR3 contains 13 residues. Germline loops: CDR1 DFQATT, CDR2 SNEGSKA (reference sequence). The CDR3 nucleotides are TGCAGTGCGCCTCTAGCAATCCGGGGTGCCCAGTACTTC. Protein sequence: CSAPLAIRGAQYF.

The genes are TRBV19 and TRBJ2-7; no reliable D call. The CDR3 is made up of 12 amino acids. V was clipped by 6 bases and J by 7 bases, with 13 bases between them. Germline values: CDR1 LNHDA, CDR2 SQIVND (reference sequence). CDR3 amino acids: CASSHGPREQYF. CDR3 sequence (DNA): TGTGCCAGTAGCCACGGACCGAGAGAGCAGTACTTC.

The chain employs TRBV9 and TRBJ2-2; D remains ambiguous. The CDR3 consists of 11 residues. Germline-derived CDR1 and CDR2 are SGDLS and YYNGEE. With 4 bases removed from V and 9 bases from J, the gap between germline ends came to 7 bases. The CDR3: CASSYDRELFF. The CDR3, as DNA: TGTGCCAGCAGCTATGACCGGGAGCTGTTTTTT.

V usage is TRBV20-1 and J usage is TRBJ1-1, with a possible D match to TRBD1 (6 bases). CDR3 length equals 11 residues. Germline-derived CDR1 and CDR2 are DFQATT and SNEGSKA (reference sequence). The CDR3 region is CSRGQYTEAFF. The CDR3, as DNA: TGCAGCAGGGGACAATACACTGAAGCTTTCTTT.

The V gene is TRBV27, the J gene TRBJ2-1; D remains unclear. This CDR3 has 14 residues. Trimming pared 5 bases from V and 2 bases from J, leaving 10 bases between. Germline values: CDR1 MNHEY, CDR2 SMNVEV (reference sequence). The CDR3 coding sequence is TGTGCCAGCAGTCCGGAAGCCCCCTACAATGAGCAGTTCTTC. Translation gives CASSPEAPYNEQFF.

This chain uses TRBV5-1 with TRBJ2-1; no reliable D call. Germline V gene sequence: CDR1 SGHRS, CDR2 YFSETQ. CDR3 size: 14 residues. Between the trimmed V and J ends, which lost 3 bases and 6 bases, there was a span of 13 bases. CDR3 protein: CASSWTGLGNEQFF. The DNA for the CDR3 is TGCGCCAGCAGCTGGACGGGTTTGGGCAATGAGCAGTTCTTC.

The chain joins TRBV29-1 to TRBJ2-3; 9 bases map to TRBD1. CDR3 length: 14 amino acids. The ends lost 3 bases at V and 2 bases at J; junction bases unmatched: 3. Germline V lookup: CDR1 SQVTM, CDR2 ANQGSEA. The CDR3 coding sequence is TGCAGCGTTGATAGGGACAGGGCCACAGATACGCAGTATTTT. Protein product: CSVDRDRATDTQYF.

The V gene is TRBV12-3 or TRBV12-4, the J gene TRBJ2-5; D unclear. This CDR3 is built from 13 residues. The germline V and J ends were trimmed by 1 base and 3 bases, with 6 bases remaining between them. In DNA form, the CDR3 reads TGTGCCAGCAGTTTAGGCAGTGAAGAGACCCAGTACTTC. Protein sequence: CASSLGSEETQYF.

V is TRBV18 and J is TRBJ1-5; 7 bases agree with TRBD1. Germline assignment: CDR1 KGHSH and CDR2 LQKENI. The CDR3 covers 12 residues. V lost 3 bases, J lost 10 bases, and 3 bases stayed unmatched. The chain's CDR3 is CASSPGTEPQHF. CDR3 DNA sequence: TGTGCCAGCTCACCCGGGACAGAACCCCAGCATTTT.

This sequence joins TRBV27 and TRBJ1-2; no firm D call. The V gene's germline CDR1 is MNHEY and CDR2 SMNVEV (reference sequence). The CDR3 is 17 amino acids. V was clipped by 0 bases and J by 0 bases, with 14 bases between them. Written as DNA, the CDR3 is TGTGCCAGCAGTTTATCACAGTGGAGCGGAGCTAACTATGGCTACACCTTC. This sequence encodes CASSLSQWSGANYGYTF.

The CDR3 nucleotides read TGCAGTGCTAGGGGGGCTGCTGGAAACACCATATATTTT. This gives the protein CSARGAAGNTIYF. V is TRBV20-1 and J is TRBJ1-3, with a weak D call TRBD1 (6 bases). Germline loops: CDR1 DFQATT, CDR2 SNEGSKA (reference sequence). There are 13 residues in the CDR3. V lost 3 bases to trimming and J lost 2 bases, with 8 bases between them.

The chain joins TRBV5-1 to TRBJ2-3; 8 bases align to TRBD1. The J segment lost 0 bases and the V segment lost 3 bases, leaving 3 bases of the junction unmatched. This CDR3 is 15 amino acids long. CDR1 is SGHRS and CDR2 is YFSETQ in the germline V gene. CDR3 in amino acids: CASSSDRASTDTQYF. The CDR3, as DNA: TGCGCCAGCAGCTCGGACAGGGCTAGCACAGATACGCAGTATTTT.